The clone carrying this T cell receptor (beta chain) appeared a few times. With a J-beta primer mix and a sample-barcoded 5' primer, a second PCR ran 7 to 11 cycles. Each CDR3 protein is one row after TCRdb ran MiXCR on the 5' RACE reads. The sample yields about 1.6 million distinct CDR3 sequences, around 35% seen once. Looked up from germline, CDR1 is LGHDT and CDR2 is YNNKEL (reference sequence). The CDR3 is 15 amino acids. Trimming left V 4 bases short and J 0 bases short, with 12 bases between. The data were obtained in a study of blood T cells in healthy people across ages. The chain has TRBV3-1 and TRBJ1-1; no firm D call. The receptor was derived from a young woman in good health. Sequencing was done on a sample of blood. The CDR3 bases are TGTGCCAGCAGCCCTCGCAGGAGAATGAACACTGAAGCTTTCTTT. Encoded protein: CASSPRRRMNTEAFF.